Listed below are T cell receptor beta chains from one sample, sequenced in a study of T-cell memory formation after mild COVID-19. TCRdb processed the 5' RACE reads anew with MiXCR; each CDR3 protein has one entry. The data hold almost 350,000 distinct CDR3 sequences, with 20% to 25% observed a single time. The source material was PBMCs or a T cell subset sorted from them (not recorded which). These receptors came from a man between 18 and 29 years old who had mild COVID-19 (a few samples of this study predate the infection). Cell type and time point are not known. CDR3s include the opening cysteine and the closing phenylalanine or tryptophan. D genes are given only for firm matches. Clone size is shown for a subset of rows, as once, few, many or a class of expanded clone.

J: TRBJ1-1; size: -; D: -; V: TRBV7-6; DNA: TGTGCCAGCAGCTCAGCCAGGAAGACTGAAGCTTTCTTT; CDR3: CASSSARKTEAFF
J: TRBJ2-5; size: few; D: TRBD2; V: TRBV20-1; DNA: TGCAGTGCCCCCGCGATCGGGGGGTGGGAGACCCAGTACTTC; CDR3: CSAPAIGGWETQYF
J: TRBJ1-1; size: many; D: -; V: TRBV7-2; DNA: TGTGCCAGCACCCAGTGGGGGGTCACTGAAGCTTTCTTT; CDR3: CASTQWGVTEAFF
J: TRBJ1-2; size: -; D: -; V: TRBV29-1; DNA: TGCAGCGTTGTGGAAGGACAGAATTATGGCTACACCTTC; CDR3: CSVVEGQNYGYTF
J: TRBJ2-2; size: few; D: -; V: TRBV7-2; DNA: TGTGCCAGCAGCTTAGACCCAACCGGGACGGCAAACACCGGGGAGCTGTTTTTT; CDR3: CASSLDPTGTANTGELFF
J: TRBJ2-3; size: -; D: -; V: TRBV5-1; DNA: TGCGCCAGCAGCGTAGGTCCCAGGGATGGCACAGATACGCAGTATTTT; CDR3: CASSVGPRDGTDTQYF
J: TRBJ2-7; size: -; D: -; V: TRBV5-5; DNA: TGTGCCAGCAGCTTAGGAGTTTACGACGAGCAGTACTTC; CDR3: CASSLGVYDEQYF
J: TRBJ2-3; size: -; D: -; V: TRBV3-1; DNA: TGTGCCAGCAGCCTCTCTAGGAACTTAGATACGCAGTATTTT; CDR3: CASSLSRNLDTQYF
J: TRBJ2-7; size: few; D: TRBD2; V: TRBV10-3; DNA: TGTGCCATCAGTGACCCCCCGGGGGGTACCTACGAGCAGTACTTC; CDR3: CAISDPPGGTYEQYF
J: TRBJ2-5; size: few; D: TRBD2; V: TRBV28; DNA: TGTGCCAGCAGTTTGTTAGCGGGGCTAGGGGAGACCCAGTACTTC; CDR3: CASSLLAGLGETQYF
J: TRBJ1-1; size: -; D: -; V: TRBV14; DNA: TGTGCCAGCAGCCAAGATCTGAGGTTGAACACTGAAGCTTTCTTT; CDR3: CASSQDLRLNTEAFF